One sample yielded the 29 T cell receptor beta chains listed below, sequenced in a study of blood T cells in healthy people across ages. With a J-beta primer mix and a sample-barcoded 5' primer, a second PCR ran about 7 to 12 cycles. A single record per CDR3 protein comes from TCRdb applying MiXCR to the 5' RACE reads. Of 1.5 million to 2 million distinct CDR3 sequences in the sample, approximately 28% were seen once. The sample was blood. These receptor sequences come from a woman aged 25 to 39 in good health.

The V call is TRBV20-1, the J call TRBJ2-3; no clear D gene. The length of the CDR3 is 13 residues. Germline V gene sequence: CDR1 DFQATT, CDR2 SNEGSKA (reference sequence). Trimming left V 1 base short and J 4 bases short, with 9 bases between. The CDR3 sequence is CSARVDSSDTQYF. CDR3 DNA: TGCAGTGCTAGAGTTGATAGTTCAGATACGCAGTATTTT.

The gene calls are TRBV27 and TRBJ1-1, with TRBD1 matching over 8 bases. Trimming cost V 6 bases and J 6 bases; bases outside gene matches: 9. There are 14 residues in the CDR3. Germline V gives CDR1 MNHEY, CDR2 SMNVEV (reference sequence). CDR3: CASSQQGGGAEAFF. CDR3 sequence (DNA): TGTGCCAGCAGCCAACAGGGGGGGGGCGCTGAAGCTTTCTTT.

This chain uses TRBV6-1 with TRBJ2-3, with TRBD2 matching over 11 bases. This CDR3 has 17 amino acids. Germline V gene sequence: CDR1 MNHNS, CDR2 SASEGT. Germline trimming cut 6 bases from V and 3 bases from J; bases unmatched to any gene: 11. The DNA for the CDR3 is TGTGCCAGCAGGATAGCGGGAGGGCCGCATCGGACAGATACGCAGTATTTT. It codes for CASRIAGGPHRTDTQYF.

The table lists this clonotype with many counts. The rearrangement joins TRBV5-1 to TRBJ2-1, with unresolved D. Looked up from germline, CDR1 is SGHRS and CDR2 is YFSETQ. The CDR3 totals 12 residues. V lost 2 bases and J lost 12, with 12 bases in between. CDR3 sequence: CASSFFGFGQFF. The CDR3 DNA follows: TGCGCCAGCAGCTTCTTCGGGTTCGGGCAGTTCTTC.

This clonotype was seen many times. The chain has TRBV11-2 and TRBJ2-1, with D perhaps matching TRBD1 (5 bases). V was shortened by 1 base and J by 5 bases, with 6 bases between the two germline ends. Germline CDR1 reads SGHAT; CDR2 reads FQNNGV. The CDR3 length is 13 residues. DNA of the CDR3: TGTGCCAGCAGCTTAGGACAGCACAATGAGCAGTTCTTC. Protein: CASSLGQHNEQFF.

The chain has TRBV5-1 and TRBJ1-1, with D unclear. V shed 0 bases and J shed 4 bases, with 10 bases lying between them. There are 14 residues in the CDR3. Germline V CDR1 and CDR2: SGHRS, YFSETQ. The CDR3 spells CASSLEPQATEAFF. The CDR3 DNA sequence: TGCGCCAGCAGCTTGGAGCCGCAGGCCACTGAAGCTTTCTTT.

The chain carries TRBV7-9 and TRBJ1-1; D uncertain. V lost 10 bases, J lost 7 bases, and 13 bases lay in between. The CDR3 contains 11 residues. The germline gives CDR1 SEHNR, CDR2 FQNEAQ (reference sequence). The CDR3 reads CANEVGSEAFF. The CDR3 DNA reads TGTGCCAACGAGGTCGGCAGTGAAGCTTTCTTT.

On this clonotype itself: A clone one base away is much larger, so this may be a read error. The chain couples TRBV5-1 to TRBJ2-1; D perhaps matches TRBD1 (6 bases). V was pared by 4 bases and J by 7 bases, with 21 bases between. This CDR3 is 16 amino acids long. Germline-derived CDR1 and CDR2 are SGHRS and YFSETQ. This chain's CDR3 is CASSKTTGTRGNEQFF. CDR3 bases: TGCGCCAGCAGCAAGACAACAGGGACCAGGGGTAATGAGCAGTTCTTC.

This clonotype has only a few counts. In nucleotides, the CDR3 is TGTGCCGTTGGAGGGAACACTGAAGCTTTCTTT. Its protein is CAVGGNTEAFF. The rearrangement links TRBV6-6 to TRBJ1-1, with D hard to call. V lost 11 bases, J lost 1 base, and 8 bases lay in between. Germline V lookup: CDR1 MNHNY, CDR2 SVGAGI (reference sequence). CDR3 length: 11 residues.

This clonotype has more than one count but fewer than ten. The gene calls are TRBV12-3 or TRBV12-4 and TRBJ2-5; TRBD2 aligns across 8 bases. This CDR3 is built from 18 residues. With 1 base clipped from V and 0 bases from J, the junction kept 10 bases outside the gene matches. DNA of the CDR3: TGTGCCAGCAGTTTAGGTAGCGGGAAAAGCCCATACCAAGAGACCCAGTACTTC. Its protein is CASSLGSGKSPYQETQYF.

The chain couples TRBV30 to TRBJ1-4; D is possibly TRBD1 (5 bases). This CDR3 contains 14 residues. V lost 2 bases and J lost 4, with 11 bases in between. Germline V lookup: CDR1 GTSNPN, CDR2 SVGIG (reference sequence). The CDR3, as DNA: TGTGCCTGGAGTTGGGGCCGGGGTAATGAAAAACTGTTTTTT. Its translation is CAWSWGRGNEKLFF.

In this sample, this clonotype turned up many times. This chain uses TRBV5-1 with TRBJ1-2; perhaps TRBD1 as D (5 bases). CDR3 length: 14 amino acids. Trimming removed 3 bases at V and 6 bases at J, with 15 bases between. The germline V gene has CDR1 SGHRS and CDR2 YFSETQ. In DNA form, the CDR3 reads TGCGCCAGCAGCTGGGGTGGCAGGGACGATGGCTACACCTTC. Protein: CASSWGGRDDGYTF.

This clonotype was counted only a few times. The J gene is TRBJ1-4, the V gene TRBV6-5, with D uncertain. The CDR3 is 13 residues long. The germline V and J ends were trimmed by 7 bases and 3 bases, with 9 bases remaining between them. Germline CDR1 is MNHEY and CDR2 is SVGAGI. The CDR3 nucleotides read TGTGCCAGCAAGAGGTCGGCTAATGAAAAACTGTTTTTT. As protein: CASKRSANEKLFF.

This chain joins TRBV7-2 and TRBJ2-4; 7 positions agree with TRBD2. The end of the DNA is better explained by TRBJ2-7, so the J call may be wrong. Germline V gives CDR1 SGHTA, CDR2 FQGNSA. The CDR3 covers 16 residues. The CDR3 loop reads CASSPLGGLAEYEQYF. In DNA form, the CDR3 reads TGTGCCAGCAGCCCACTAGGCGGTCTAGCGGAATACGAGCAGTACTTC.

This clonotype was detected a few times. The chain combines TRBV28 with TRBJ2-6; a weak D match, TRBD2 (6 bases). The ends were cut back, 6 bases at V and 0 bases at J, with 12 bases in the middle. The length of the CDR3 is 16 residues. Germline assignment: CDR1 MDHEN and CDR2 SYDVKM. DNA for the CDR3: TGTGCCAGCAGCCCAGCGGGCATCTCTGGGGCCAACGTCCTGACTTTC. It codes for CASSPAGISGANVLTF.

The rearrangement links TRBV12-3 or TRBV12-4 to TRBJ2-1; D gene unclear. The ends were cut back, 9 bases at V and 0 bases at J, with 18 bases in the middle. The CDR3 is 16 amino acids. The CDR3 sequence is CASRTAAKISYNEQFF. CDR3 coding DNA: TGTGCCAGTCGGACGGCAGCGAAAATCTCCTACAATGAGCAGTTCTTC.

The CDR3 DNA sequence: TGTGCCATCAGAGGACAGGGTGAAGCTTTCTTT. Translating gives CAIRGQGEAFF. This chain joins TRBV10-3 and TRBJ1-1, with 8 bases aligning to TRBD1. The CDR3 has 11 residues. Germline values: CDR1 ENHRY, CDR2 SYGVKD. With V trimmed by 6 bases and J by 7 bases, 1 base remained unmatched.

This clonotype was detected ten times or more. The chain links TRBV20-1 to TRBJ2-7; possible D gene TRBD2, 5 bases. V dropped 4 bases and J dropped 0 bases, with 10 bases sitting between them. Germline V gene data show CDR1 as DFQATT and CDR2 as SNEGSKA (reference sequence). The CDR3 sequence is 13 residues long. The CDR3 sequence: CSATSRYSYEQYF. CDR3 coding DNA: TGCAGTGCTACTAGCCGCTACTCCTACGAGCAGTACTTC.

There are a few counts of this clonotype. The CDR3 region is CASSYDGGGFNEQFF. Written as DNA, the CDR3 is TGTGCCAGCAGTTATGATGGTGGCGGTTTCAATGAGCAGTTCTTC. The genes are TRBV28 and TRBJ2-1; no reliable D call. The length of the CDR3 is 15 residues. The ends were cut back, 4 bases at V and 6 bases at J, with 16 bases in the middle. Germline CDR1 reads MDHEN; CDR2 reads SYDVKM.

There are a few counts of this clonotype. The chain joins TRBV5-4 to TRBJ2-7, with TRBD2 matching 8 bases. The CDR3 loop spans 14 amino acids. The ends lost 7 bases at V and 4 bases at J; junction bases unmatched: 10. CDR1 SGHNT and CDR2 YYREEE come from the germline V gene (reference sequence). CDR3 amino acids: CASRPGGAGYEQYF. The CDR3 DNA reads TGTGCCAGCCGCCCCGGGGGGGCCGGGTACGAGCAGTACTTC.

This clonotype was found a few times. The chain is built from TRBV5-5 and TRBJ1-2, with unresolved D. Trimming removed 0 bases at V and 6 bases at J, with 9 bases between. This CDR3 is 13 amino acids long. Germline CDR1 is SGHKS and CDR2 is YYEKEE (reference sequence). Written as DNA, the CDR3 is TGTGCCAGCAGCTTGGTCCCTCCCGATGGCTACACCTTC. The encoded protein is CASSLVPPDGYTF. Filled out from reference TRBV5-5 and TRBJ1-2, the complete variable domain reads DAGVTQSPTHLIKTRGQQVTLRCSPISGHKSVSWYQQVLGQGPQFIFQYYEKEERGRGNFPDRFSARQFPNYSSELNVNALLLGDSALYLCASSLVPPDGYTFGSGTRLTVV.

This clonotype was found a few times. The CDR3, as DNA: TGTGCCAGCAGCTTAGATAATGCGCCCCAGCATTTT. This gives the protein CASSLDNAPQHF. This chain uses TRBV11-2 with TRBJ1-5; D is undetermined. The germline V and J ends were trimmed by 0 bases and 9 bases, with 6 bases remaining between them. Looked up from germline, CDR1 is SGHAT and CDR2 is FQNNGV. CDR3 length: 12 residues.

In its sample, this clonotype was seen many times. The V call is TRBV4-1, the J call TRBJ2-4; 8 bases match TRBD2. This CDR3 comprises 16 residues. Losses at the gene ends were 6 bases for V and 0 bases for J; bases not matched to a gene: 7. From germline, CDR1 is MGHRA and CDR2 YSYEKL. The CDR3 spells CASREIAGLAKNIQYF. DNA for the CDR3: TGCGCCAGCAGGGAGATAGCGGGATTAGCCAAAAACATTCAGTACTTC.

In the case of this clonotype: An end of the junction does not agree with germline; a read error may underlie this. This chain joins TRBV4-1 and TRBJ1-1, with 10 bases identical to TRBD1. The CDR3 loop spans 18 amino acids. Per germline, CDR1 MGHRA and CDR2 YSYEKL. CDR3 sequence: CVSSHPIGARQGAFEAFF. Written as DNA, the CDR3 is TGCGTCAGCAGCCATCCCATCGGCGCGAGACAGGGGGCGTTTGAAGCTTTCTTT.

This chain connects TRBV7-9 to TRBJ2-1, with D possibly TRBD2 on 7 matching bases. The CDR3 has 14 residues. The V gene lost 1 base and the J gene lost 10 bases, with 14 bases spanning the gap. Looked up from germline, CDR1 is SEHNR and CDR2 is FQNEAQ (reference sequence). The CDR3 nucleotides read TGTGCCAGCAGCTTAGTTGCGGGGGCCGGGGAGCAGTTCTTC. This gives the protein CASSLVAGAGEQFF.

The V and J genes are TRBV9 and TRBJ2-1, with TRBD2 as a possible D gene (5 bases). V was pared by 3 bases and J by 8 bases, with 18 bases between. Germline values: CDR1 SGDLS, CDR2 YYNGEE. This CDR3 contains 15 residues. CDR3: CASSAHPLKGDEQFF. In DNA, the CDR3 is TGTGCCAGCAGCGCCCACCCGCTGAAGGGAGATGAGCAGTTCTTC.

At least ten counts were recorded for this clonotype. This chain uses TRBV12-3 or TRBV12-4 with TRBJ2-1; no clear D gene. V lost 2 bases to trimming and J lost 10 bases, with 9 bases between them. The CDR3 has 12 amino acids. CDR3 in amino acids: CASSLTLHEQFF. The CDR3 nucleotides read TGTGCCAGCAGTTTAACTTTACACGAGCAGTTCTTC.

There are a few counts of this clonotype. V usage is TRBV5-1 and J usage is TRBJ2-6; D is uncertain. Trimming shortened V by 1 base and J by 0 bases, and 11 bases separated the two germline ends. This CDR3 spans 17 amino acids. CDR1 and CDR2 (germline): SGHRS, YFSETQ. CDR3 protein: CASSLKGLSSGANVLTF. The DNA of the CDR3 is TGCGCCAGCAGCTTGAAAGGTTTAAGCTCTGGGGCCAACGTCCTGACTTTC.

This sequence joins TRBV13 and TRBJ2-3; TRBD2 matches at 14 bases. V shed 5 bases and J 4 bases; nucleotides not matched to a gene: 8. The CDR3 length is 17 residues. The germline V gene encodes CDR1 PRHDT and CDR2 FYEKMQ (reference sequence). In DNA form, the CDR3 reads TGTGCCAGCAGCCCATGGACTAGCGGGGGGCCTTCAGATACGCAGTATTTT. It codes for CASSPWTSGGPSDTQYF.